The sequence of this TCR beta chain was determined in a study of blood T cell repertoires in COVID-19. Looking at the study overall: Specimens from acute and convalescent COVID-19 originated in the United States, Italy and Spain. The analysed material was cDNA or gDNA that came from T cells, B-cell-depleted T cells, or PBMCs.

The V segment lost 2 bases and the J segment 4 bases; nucleotides outside the gene matches: 6. Germline lookup yields CDR1 SGHTA and CDR2 FQGNSA. The CDR3 loop spans 15 amino acids. This table comes from immunoSEQ multiplex PCR, and its TCRdb copy is limited to in-frame clones, with some not included. The profile shows tens of thousands of clones, around 79% of them singletons. The sample comprised peripheral blood. This receptor was taken from a human donor in a cohort sampled during active COVID-19. The V and J genes are TRBV7-2 and TRBJ1-2; TRBD1 aligns across 8 bases. The chain's CDR3 is CASSLLGQGGYGYTF. Written as DNA, the CDR3 is TGTGCCAGCAGCTTATTAGGACAGGGCGGCTATGGCTACACCTTC.